These T cell receptor beta chains were read from a single sample in a study of tumor-infiltrating lymphocytes in primary liver carcinoma. TCRdb redid the calling of the multiplex PCR reads with MiXCR, one entry per CDR3 protein. The sample yields tens of thousands of distinct CDR3 sequences, roughly 80% seen once. Source material: tumor-adjacent normal liver tissue. The source is a man aged 35-49 years with primary liver carcinoma and hepatitis B virus infection. The CDR3 runs from the conserved cysteine through the conserved F or W. Each record gives: CDR3 length, J gene, V gene, CDR3 protein.

length: 14
J: TRBJ1-3
V: TRBV7-2
CDR3: CVSSLAGLGNTIYF

length: 14
J: TRBJ1-1
V: TRBV20-1
CDR3: CSAEGGKRDTEAFF

length: 13
J: TRBJ1-5
V: TRBV29-1
CDR3: CSVLEQSKQSQHF

length: 15
J: .
V: TRBV7-8
CDR3: CASSLDPQRNQPQYF

length: 15
J: TRBJ2-7
V: TRBV29-1
CDR3: CSIEVGDSFNYEHYF

length: 17
J: TRBJ1-3
V: TRBV5-5
CDR3: CASSAGTALFSGNTIYF

length: 20
J: TRBJ2-1
V: TRBV11-1
CDR3: CASSIGETSGASPFGNEQFF

length: 13
J: TRBJ1-1
V: TRBV29-1
CDR3: CSRIGHLNTEAFF

length: 13
J: TRBJ2-1
V: TRBV5-1
CDR3: CASNIGLAGVGFF

length: 15
J: TRBJ2-1
V: TRBV5-1
CDR3: CASSFRGGVYNEQFF

length: 17
J: TRBJ2-2
V: TRBV6-5
CDR3: CASSYPRGIGGTGKLFF

length: 13
J: TRBJ1-5
V: TRBV11-2
CDR3: CTSSRDRDQSQHF

length: 17
J: TRBJ2-4
V: TRBV4-1
CDR3: CASSQHPGVKAKNIQYF

length: 17
J: TRBJ2-1
V: TRBV11-2
CDR3: CASSIEYSGRAYNEQSF

length: 11
J: TRBJ1-5
V: TRBV29-1
CDR3: CSIEGPGPQRF

length: 15
J: TRBJ2-1
V: TRBV5-1
CDR3: CASSAGLVGNNEQFF

length: 17
J: TRBJ2-1
V: TRBV11-2
CDR3: CASSLEYSGRAYNEQFF

length: 16
J: TRBJ2-1
V: TRBV5-5
CDR3: CASSLLTGTTYDEQFF

length: 14
J: TRBJ1-2
V: TRBV5-6
CDR3: CASGGRDVEHGYTF

length: 14
J: TRBJ2-7
V: TRBV6-2/TRBV6-3
CDR3: CASSSLLAVYEQYF

length: 15
J: TRBJ2-3
V: TRBV5-1
CDR3: CASSLEELSTDTQYF

length: 16
J: TRBJ2-1
V: TRBV5-6
CDR3: CASSRTSGSNYNELFF

length: 14
J: TRBJ2-2
V: TRBV4-1
CDR3: CASSQLTISGGLFF

length: 14
J: TRBJ1-5
V: TRBV6-1
CDR3: CASSLHGATQALHF

length: 15
J: TRBJ1-2
V: TRBV5-1
CDR3: CASSLEWVTGDGYAF

length: 13
J: TRBJ1-2
V: TRBV11-2
CDR3: CVGSPGTNYGYTF

length: 16
J: TRBJ2-3
V: TRBV7-8
CDR3: CANSSTGGGYSDTQYF

length: 11
J: TRBJ2-2
V: TRBV10-3
CDR3: CATREAGGLFF

length: 13
J: TRBJ2-5
V: TRBV6-5
CDR3: CASSRLGRETQYF

length: 14
J: TRBJ1-2
V: TRBV7-9
CDR3: CASRWDREFHVHTF

length: 14
J: TRBJ2-3
V: TRBV7-9
CDR3: CASSSPQGADTQYF

length: 12
J: TRBJ1-1
V: TRBV6-2/TRBV6-3
CDR3: CASSYRQIQAFF

length: 13
J: TRBJ1-1
V: TRBV30
CDR3: CAWSAHRMTEAFF

length: 16
J: TRBJ2-3
V: TRBV11-2
CDR3: CANSRRSTGNTDTQYF

length: 11
J: TRBJ1-1
V: TRBV5-1
CDR3: CASSSETEAFF

length: 14
J: TRBJ2-1
V: TRBV11-2
CDR3: CASSLSGLGHEQFF

length: 10
J: TRBJ2-5
V: TRBV20-1
CDR3: CSTYSETQYF

length: 13
J: TRBJ2-5
V: TRBV6-6
CDR3: CASSYEVQETQYF

length: 15
J: TRBJ1-2
V: TRBV11-2
CDR3: CARIPMQGSGHGYTF

length: 17
J: TRBJ2-1
V: TRBV11-2
CDR3: CASSLDLRTGFDNEQFF

length: 13
J: TRBJ2-7
V: TRBV11-1
CDR3: CPSRGKRSYERYF

length: 13
J: TRBJ2-1
V: TRBV30
CDR3: CAWSPSGDNEQFF

length: 19
J: TRBJ2-3
V: TRBV10-3
CDR3: CASSEIGLAGGSGTDTQYF

length: 14
J: TRBJ2-2
V: TRBV29-1
CDR3: CSVPGPGNTGELLF

length: 15
J: TRBJ2-6
V: TRBV11-2
CDR3: CGTQRLRSGANVLTF

length: 14
J: TRBJ2-1
V: TRBV10-3
CDR3: CAIRASSSFNEQFF

length: 14
J: TRBJ1-5
V: TRBV2
CDR3: CARSLDSSNQPQHF

length: 13
J: TRBJ2-2
V: TRBV6-4
CDR3: CASSAEGAGELLF

length: 16
J: TRBJ2-7
V: TRBV7-9
CDR3: CACSRLTSGRTLEQYF

length: 15
J: TRBJ2-1
V: TRBV6-5
CDR3: CANSQTSGTPNEQFF

length: 12
J: TRBJ2-7
V: TRBV30
CDR3: CIWNKESYEQYF

length: 14
J: TRBJ2-1
V: TRBV6-4
CDR3: CASSEGTSSNEQFF

length: 16
J: TRBJ2-7
V: TRBV28
CDR3: CASSSTGTGMSYEQYF

length: 15
J: TRBJ2-3
V: TRBV4-3
CDR3: CDSSRRQGGADTQYF

length: 15
J: TRBJ2-5
V: TRBV5-5
CDR3: CASILSVDIQETQYF

length: 14
J: TRBJ2-7
V: TRBV6-5
CDR3: CASSYGREGNEQYF

length: 16
J: TRBJ1-5
V: TRBV24-1
CDR3: CAIRDRVTYSNQPQHF